One sample yielded the 6 T cell receptor beta chains listed below, sequenced in a study of OX40 agonist ivuxolimab in advanced cancers. Clones were read by immunoSEQ multiplex PCR, and TCRdb kept only the in-frame ones, dropping some. The sample lists tens of thousands of clones; approximately 85% were seen once. The specimen comprised CD4+ or CD8+ T cells sorted from blood, sampled in a trial of the OX40 agonist ivuxolimab. The receptors were gathered from an adult with an advanced solid tumor such as melanoma, head and neck, liver or kidney cancer.

The chain combines TRBV14 with TRBJ1-2; 9 positions match TRBD1. Germline V gene data show CDR1 as SGHDN and CDR2 as FVKESK. The CDR3 spans 12 residues. Unmatched junction bases numbered 5, after V lost 4 bases and J lost 11 bases. In DNA form, the CDR3 reads TGTGCCAGCAGCCCTCACAGGGGGCAATACACCTTC. Protein product: CASSPHRGQYTF.

This chain uses TRBV10-2 with TRBJ2-7; 9 bases map to TRBD1. The CDR3 loop spans 20 amino acids. V was clipped by 2 bases and J by 0 bases; unmatched bases: 17. Germline loops: CDR1 WSHSY, CDR2 SAAADI. The CDR3 DNA reads TGCGCCAGCAGTGAGGTAGTGAGACAGGGGGTTTTTCCCCTCTCCTACGAGCAGTACTTC. Translating it yields CASSEVVRQGVFPLSYEQYF.

The gene calls are TRBV10-2 and TRBJ1-1; D is possibly TRBD1 (5 bases). Germline V gene data show CDR1 as WSHSY and CDR2 as SAAADI. The V and J ends lost 5 bases and 1 base respectively, with 8 bases between them. The CDR3 contains 13 residues. Here the CDR3 DNA reads TGCGCCAGCAGTCAGGGAAGGAACACTGAAGCTTTCTTT. It yields the protein CASSQGRNTEAFF.

The gene calls are TRBV9 and TRBJ2-3; 9 nucleotides agree with TRBD2. With 0 bases clipped from V and 6 bases from J, the junction kept 8 bases outside the gene matches. The CDR3 length is 16 residues. From germline, CDR1 is SGDLS and CDR2 YYNGEE. The CDR3 region has the DNA TGTGCCAGCAGCGTAGAGGATAGCGGGAGCAGGGATACGCAGTATTTT. It translates to CASSVEDSGSRDTQYF.

The rearrangement joins TRBV2 to TRBJ1-2; 9 bases match TRBD1. Germline trimming cut 2 bases from V and 13 bases from J; bases unmatched to any gene: 8. The CDR3 has 13 amino acids. CDR1 and CDR2 (germline): SNHLY, FYNNEI. The CDR3 nucleotides read TGTGCCAGCAGTGAATCGGGACAGGGTTTAGGCACCTTC. Translated, it gives CASSESGQGLGTF.

The chain couples TRBV21-1 to TRBJ1-2; the table's D call, TRBD1, was not checked against the DNA. TRBV21-1 is annotated as a pseudogene. The CDR3 totals 15 residues. CDR3 DNA: TGTGCCAGCAGCAAAAGGCAGGGGACAAACTATGGCTACACCTTC. This sequence encodes CASSKRQGTNYGYTF.